The 2 T cell receptor beta chains below all came from one sample that was sequenced in a study of identical twins. In TCRdb, the 5' RACE reads were re-called with MiXCR into one record per CDR3 protein. The table records 350,000 or so distinct CDR3 sequences, roughly an eighth of them present only once. Separately, the same data were catalogued under a study of yellow fever vaccine responses in identical twins.

Sequences were obtained from CD8+ T cells sorted from blood. The receptor set was obtained from a woman aged 18-35 years in good health.

The genes are TRBV7-9 and TRBJ1-2, with D possibly matching TRBD1 (6 bases). There are 15 residues in the CDR3. Germline V gene lookup returns CDR1 SEHNR and CDR2 FQNEAQ (reference sequence). V gave up 5 bases and J gave up 4 bases, with 17 bases separating them. The CDR3 reads CASSRPPQGIYGYTF. Written as DNA, the CDR3 is TGTGCCAGCAGCCGTCCCCCACAGGGAATCTATGGCTACACCTTC.

CDR3 in amino acids: CASSLVQGNSPLHF. As DNA, the CDR3 is TGTGCCAGCAGCTTAGTCCAGGGAAATTCACCCCTCCACTTT. The chain has TRBV7-9 and TRBJ1-6; D is perhaps TRBD1 (5 bases). Per the germline V gene, CDR1 is SEHNR and CDR2 is FQNEAQ (reference sequence). The CDR3 runs 14 residues. The V gene lost 1 base and the J gene lost 7 bases, with 8 bases spanning the gap.